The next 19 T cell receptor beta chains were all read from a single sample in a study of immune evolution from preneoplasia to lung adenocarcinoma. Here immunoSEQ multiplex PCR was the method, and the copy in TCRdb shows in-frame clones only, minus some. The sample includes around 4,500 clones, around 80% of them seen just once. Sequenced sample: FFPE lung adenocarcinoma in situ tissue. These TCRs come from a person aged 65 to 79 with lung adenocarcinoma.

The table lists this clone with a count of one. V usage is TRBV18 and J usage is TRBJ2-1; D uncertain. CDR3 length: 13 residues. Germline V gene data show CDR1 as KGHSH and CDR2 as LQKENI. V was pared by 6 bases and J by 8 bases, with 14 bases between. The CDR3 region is CASSDLGPHEQFF. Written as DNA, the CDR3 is TGTGCCAGCTCCGATTTAGGCCCGCATGAGCAGTTCTTC.

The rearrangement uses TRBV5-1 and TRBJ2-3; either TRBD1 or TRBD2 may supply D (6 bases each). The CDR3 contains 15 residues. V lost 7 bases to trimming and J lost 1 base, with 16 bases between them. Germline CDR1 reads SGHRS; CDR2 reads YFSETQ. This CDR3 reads CASLLEGGGTDTQYF. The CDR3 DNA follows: TGCGCCAGCCTCCTGGAGGGGGGTGGCACAGATACGCAGTATTTT.

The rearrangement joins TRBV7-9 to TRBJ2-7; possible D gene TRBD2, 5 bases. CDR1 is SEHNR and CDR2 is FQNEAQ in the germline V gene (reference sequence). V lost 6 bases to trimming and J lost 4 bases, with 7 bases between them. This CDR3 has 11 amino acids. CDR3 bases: TGTGCCAGCAGTGAGGGTTACGAGCAGTACTTC. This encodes CASSEGYEQYF.

CDR3 protein: CASSLTGFDTQYF. As DNA, the CDR3 is TGCGCCAGCAGCTTAACAGGGTTCGATACGCAGTATTTT. V usage is TRBV5-1 and J usage is TRBJ2-3, with D perhaps matching TRBD1 (6 bases). The CDR3 is made up of 13 amino acids. Germline CDR1 is SGHRS and CDR2 is YFSETQ. V lost 2 bases to trimming and J lost 6 bases, with 10 bases between them. The complete variable domain, with remaining parts taken from reference TRBV5-1 and TRBJ2-3, reads KAGVTQTPRYLIKTRGQQVTLSCSPISGHRSVSWYQQTPGQGLQFLFEYFSETQRNKGNFPGRFSGRQFSNSRSEMNVSTLELGDSALYLCASSLTGFDTQYFGPGTRLTVL.

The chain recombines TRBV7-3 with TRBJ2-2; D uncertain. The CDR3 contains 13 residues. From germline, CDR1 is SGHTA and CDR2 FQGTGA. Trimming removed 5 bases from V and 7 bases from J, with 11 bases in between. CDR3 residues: CASSPTSYGELFF. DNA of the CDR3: TGTGCCAGCAGCCCCACATCGTACGGGGAGCTGTTTTTT.

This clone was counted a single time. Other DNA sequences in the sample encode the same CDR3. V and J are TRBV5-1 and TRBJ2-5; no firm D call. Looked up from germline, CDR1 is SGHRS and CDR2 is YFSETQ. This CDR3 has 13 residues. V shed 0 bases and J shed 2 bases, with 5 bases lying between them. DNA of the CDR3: TGCGCCAGCAGCTTGGGTGGTCAAGAGACCCAGTACTTC. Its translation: CASSLGGQETQYF.

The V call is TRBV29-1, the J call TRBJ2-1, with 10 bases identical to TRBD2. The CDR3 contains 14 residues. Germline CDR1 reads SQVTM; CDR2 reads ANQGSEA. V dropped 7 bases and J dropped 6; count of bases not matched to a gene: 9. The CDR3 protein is CSGGLAGVRNEQFF. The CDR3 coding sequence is TGCAGCGGCGGCCTAGCGGGAGTTCGCAATGAGCAGTTCTTC.

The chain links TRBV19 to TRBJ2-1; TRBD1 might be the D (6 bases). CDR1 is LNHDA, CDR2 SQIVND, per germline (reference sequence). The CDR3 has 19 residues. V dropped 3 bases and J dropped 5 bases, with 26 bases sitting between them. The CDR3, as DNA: TGTGCCAGTAGTATGAGGGTGTCAGGGGTTTTCCATTTGGACAATGAGCAGTTCTTC. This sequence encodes CASSMRVSGVFHLDNEQFF.

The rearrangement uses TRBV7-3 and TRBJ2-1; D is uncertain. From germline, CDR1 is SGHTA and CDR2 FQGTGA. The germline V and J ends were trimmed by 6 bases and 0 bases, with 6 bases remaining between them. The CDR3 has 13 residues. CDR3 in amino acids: CASSSSSYNEQFF. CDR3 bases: TGTGCCAGCAGTTCTAGCTCCTACAATGAGCAGTTCTTC.

CDR3 amino acids: CASSFPVLPGNTIYF. The CDR3 coding sequence is TGTGCCAGCAGCTTTCCCGTCTTGCCTGGAAACACCATATATTTT. V and J are TRBV7-6 and TRBJ1-3, with D unclear. The V gene's germline CDR1 is SGHVS and CDR2 FNYEAQ. Trimming removed 3 bases at V and 2 bases at J, with 11 bases between. CDR3 length: 15 residues.

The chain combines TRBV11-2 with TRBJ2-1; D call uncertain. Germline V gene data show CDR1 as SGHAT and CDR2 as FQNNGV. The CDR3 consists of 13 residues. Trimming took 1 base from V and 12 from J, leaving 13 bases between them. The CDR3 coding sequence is TGTGCCAGCAGCTTAGGTGCCGAGCCACGGCAGTTCTTC. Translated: CASSLGAEPRQFF. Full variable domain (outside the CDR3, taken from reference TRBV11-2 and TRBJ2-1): EAGVAQSPRYKIIEKRQSVAFWCNPISGHATLYWYQQILGQGPKLLIQFQNNGVVDDSQLPKDRFSAERLKGVDSTLKIQPAKLEDSAVYLCASSLGAEPRQFFGPGTRLTVL.

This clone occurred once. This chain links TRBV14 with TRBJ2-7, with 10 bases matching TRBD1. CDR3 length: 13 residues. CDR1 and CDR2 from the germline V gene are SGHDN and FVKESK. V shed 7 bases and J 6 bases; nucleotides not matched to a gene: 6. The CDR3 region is CASTGQGVGEQYF. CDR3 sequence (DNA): TGTGCCAGCACCGGACAGGGGGTAGGCGAGCAGTACTTC.

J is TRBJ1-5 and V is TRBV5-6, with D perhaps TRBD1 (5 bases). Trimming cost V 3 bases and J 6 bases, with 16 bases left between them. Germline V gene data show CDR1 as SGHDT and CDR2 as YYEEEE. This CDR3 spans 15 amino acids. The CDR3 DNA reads TGTGCCAGCAGCTGGAGAGGGGCGGGCGGTCAGCCCCAGCATTTT. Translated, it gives CASSWRGAGGQPQHF.

This CDR3 reads CAISADSAGNTIYF. Written as DNA, the CDR3 is TGTGCCATCAGTGCCGACAGTGCTGGAAACACCATATATTTT. The chain is built from TRBV10-3 and TRBJ1-3; D might be TRBD1 (5 bases). V lost 4 bases and J 2 bases, leaving 9 bases between the germline ends. Germline V gives CDR1 ENHRY, CDR2 SYGVKD. This CDR3 has 14 amino acids.

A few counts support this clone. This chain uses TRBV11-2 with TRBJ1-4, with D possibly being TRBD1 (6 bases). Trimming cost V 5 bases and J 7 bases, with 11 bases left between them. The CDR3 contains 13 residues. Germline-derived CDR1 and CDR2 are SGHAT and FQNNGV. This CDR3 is CASSQGLGEKLFF. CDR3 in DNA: TGTGCCAGCAGCCAGGGGCTCGGTGAAAAACTGTTTTTT.

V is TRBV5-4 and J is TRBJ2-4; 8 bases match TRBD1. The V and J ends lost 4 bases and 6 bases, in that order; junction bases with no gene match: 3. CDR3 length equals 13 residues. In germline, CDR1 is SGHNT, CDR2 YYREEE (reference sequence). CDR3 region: CASSGQGGNIQYF. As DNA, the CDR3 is TGTGCCAGCAGCGGACAGGGAGGAAACATTCAGTACTTC.

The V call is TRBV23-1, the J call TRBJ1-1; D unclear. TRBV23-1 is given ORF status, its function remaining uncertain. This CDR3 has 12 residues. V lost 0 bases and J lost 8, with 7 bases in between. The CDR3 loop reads CASSQSSSEAFF. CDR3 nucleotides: TGCGCCAGCAGTCAATCCTCATCCGAAGCTTTCTTT.

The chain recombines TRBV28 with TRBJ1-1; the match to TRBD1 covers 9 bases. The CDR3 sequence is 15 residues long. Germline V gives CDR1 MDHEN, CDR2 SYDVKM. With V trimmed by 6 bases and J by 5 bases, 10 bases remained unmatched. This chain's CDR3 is CASSPRQGEGTEAFF. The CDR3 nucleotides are TGTGCCAGCAGCCCTCGACAGGGGGAAGGTACTGAAGCTTTCTTT.

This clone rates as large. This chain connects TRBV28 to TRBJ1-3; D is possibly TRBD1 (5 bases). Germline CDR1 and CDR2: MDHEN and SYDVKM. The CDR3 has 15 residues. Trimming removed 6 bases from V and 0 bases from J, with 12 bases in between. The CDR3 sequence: CASRPTETSGNTIYF. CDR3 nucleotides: TGTGCCAGCAGGCCGACAGAAACCTCTGGAAACACCATATATTTT. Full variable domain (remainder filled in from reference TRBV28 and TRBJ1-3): DVKVTQSSRYLVKRTGEKVFLECVQDMDHENMFWYRQDPGLGLRLIYFSYDVKMKEKGDIPEGYSVSREKKERFSLILESASTNQTSMYLCASRPTETSGNTIYFGEGSWLTVV.